The text below deals with one T cell receptor beta chain. Its recognized antigen is unknown. No quality values exist for individual bases; no much larger clone is one base distant. V is cut by 8 bases and J by 8 bases, and the space between the germline ends is 18 bases. The CDR3, cysteine through phenylalanine, is 13 amino acids long. The CDR3 DNA has 39 bases and is translated from base 1. In the germline V gene (reference sequence), CDR1 corresponds to SEHNR and CDR2 to FQNEAQ. This sample was included in a study of blood T cell repertoires in COVID-19 (dated by TCRdb to the early 2020s). About the study as a whole: Samples from collaborators originated in the United States, Italy and Spain and spanned both the acute and convalescent phases of COVID-19. HLA class I and class II types, where available, came from metadata supplied by the sample provider rather than from assay-based typing. Samples were obtained from the ongoing ImmuneRACE study (first 160 participants) and from 1,000 to 1,500 subjects provided by 6 global collaborators. The repertoires were released in a freely available public database meant as a resource for research on the immune response to SARS-CoV-2. The material from the prospective study consisted of cDNA or gDNA derived from T cells, B-cell-depleted T cells, or PBMCs. Subjects who had been exposed to COVID-19, were actively infected with it, or had recovered from it provided the deeply sampled blood TCRbeta repertoires that made up the dataset. Nearly every sample came with metadata listing a de-identified subject ID, COVID-19 status, age in years and sex.

Participants in the prospective study were enrolled through a virtual design, were aged roughly 18 to 90 years, and lived in approximately 25 United States geographic areas. To assign participants to cohorts, the prospective study relied on clinical history that participants themselves reported in a screening survey and a study questionnaire. Each participant in the prospective study had whole blood, serum and a nasopharyngeal or oropharyngeal swab collected by mobile phlebotomists. Prospective study participants could optionally give additional blood draws and questionnaires over a roughly two-month period. Blood samples from the prospective study were shipped frozen or at room temperature prior to DNA extraction. Summary of the overall study and its limitations: How much clinical and demographic metadata was included differed by source and by participant, and the metadata was provided uncurated.

TCRbeta CDR3 regions were amplified from genomic DNA by means of the immunoSEQ Assay, a bias-controlled multiplex PCR. Under the source paper's analysis protocol: The number of nucleated cells in each sample was estimated from the amplification of reference gene primers within the assay. Sequence reads were collapsed and filtered to measure the absolute abundance of every unique TCRbeta CDR3 rearrangement. For each sample, productive Simpson clonality was calculated as the square root of Simpson's diversity index over productive rearrangements. This immuneACCESS table, as held by TCRdb, lists in-frame sequences with V and J called but not all clones. Of the missing ones, under half trace to an unresolved V gene in checked studies; the others have no known cause. V, J and clone size were drawn from that table, and D and trimming were deduced from the DNA. Across this sample there are some 250,000 clones, with approximately 91% seen only once. More than 1% of the sample rests with the top ten.

Recombination joined TRBV7-9 with TRBJ1-2; TRBD1 is a possible D gene, resting on 6 matching bases. The sequence was collected from a human donor in a cohort exposed to, infected with or recovered from COVID-19 (not recorded which). The donor label of this sample is uncertain. Sequencing input: PBMCs or T cells enriched from blood (not recorded which). The DNA sequence follows: TGTGCCAGCGCCGGGGGGCGATGGAACGGCTACACCTTC. It is translated as CASAGGRWNGYTF.